Sequencing of this T cell receptor beta chain was carried out in a study of CD4+ T cells in melanoma (dated by TCRdb to between 2020 and 2023). Background for the entire study: Neoantigen-specific CD4+ T cells in human melanoma were investigated in the study.

Comment on this clone: This clone's antigen is unknown. No much larger clone exists at a distance of one base, and base qualities are not known.

Donors were patients with melanoma. Taken from the germline V gene, the CDR1 and CDR2 loops are MDHEN and SYDVKM. Including the terminal cysteine and phenylalanine, the CDR3 comprises 18 residues. Just the 54-base CDR3 DNA is kept, in frame starting at base 1. The germline ends are 24 bases apart after V is trimmed by 8 bases and J by 4 bases. Libraries were prepared through the immunoSEQ multiplex PCR assay. TCRdb provides this immuneACCESS table in a form limited to in-frame rearrangements. Some clones are lacking; in checked studies, under half of them reflect an unresolved V gene, and why the rest are absent is not known. In this sample the table shows roughly 140,000 clones, 85% to 95% of which occur a single time. Clones ranked in the top ten supply 1.5% of the sample. Findings and caveats that apply to the study as a whole: The report described a correlation between neoantigen-specific CD4+ T cells and the function of CD8+ T cells, macrophages and B cells. According to the report, neoantigen-specific CD4+ T cells in melanoma displayed diverse differentiation states.

The TCR was taken from a human donor with melanoma. The chain uses TRBV28 and TRBJ2-6, with TRBD1 as a weak D call on 6 bases. The CDR3 region has the sequence CASRETGTTGVGANVLTF. The DNA sequence is as follows: TGTGCCAGCCGCGAGACCGGGACAACGGGCGTCGGGGCCAACGTCCTGACTTTC.